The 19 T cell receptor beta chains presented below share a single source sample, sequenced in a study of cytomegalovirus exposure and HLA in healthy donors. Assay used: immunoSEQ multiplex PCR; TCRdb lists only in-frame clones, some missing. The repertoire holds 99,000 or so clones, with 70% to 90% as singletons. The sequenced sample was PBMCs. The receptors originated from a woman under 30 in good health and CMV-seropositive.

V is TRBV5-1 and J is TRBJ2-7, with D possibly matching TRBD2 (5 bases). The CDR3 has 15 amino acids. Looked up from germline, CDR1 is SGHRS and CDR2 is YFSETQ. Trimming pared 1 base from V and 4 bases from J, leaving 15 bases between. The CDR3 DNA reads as TGCGCCAGCAGCTTGACACAACTAGGATGGTACGAGCAGTACTTC. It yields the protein CASSLTQLGWYEQYF. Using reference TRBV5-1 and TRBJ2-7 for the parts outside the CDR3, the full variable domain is KAGVTQTPRYLIKTRGQQVTLSCSPISGHRSVSWYQQTPGQGLQFLFEYFSETQRNKGNFPGRFSGRQFSNSRSEMNVSTLELGDSALYLCASSLTQLGWYEQYFGPGTRLTVT.

CDR3 region: CASSLDRGSGNTIYF. The DNA for the CDR3 is TGCGCCAGCAGCTTGGACAGGGGGTCCGGAAACACCATATATTTT. The chain links TRBV5-1 to TRBJ1-3; 8 bases are a match to TRBD1. The junction had 3 bases not matched to a gene; V was cut back by 0 bases and J by 4 bases. The CDR3 length is 15 residues. Germline loops: CDR1 SGHRS, CDR2 YFSETQ.

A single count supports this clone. The CDR3 here is CASRTDRREKLFF. The DNA of the CDR3 is TGTGCCAGTAGGACGGACAGGAGGGAAAAACTGTTTTTT. This sequence joins TRBV19 and TRBJ1-4; TRBD1 matches at 7 bases. Germline assignment: CDR1 LNHDA and CDR2 SQIVND (reference sequence). The CDR3 runs to 13 residues. V was pared by 6 bases and J by 8 bases, with 6 bases of the junction left unmatched.

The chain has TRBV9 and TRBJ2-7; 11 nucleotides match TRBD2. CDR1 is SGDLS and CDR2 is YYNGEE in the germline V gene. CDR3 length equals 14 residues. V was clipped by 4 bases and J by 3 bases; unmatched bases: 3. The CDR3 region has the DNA TGTGCCAGCAGCCCCGGGACTAGCGGCTACGAGCAGTACTTC. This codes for CASSPGTSGYEQYF. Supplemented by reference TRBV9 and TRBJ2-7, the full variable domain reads DSGVTQTPKHLITATGQRVTLRCSPRSGDLSVYWYQQSLDQGLQFLIQYYNGEERAKGNILERFSAQQFPDLHSELNLSSLELGDSALYFCASSPGTSGYEQYFGPGTRLTVT.

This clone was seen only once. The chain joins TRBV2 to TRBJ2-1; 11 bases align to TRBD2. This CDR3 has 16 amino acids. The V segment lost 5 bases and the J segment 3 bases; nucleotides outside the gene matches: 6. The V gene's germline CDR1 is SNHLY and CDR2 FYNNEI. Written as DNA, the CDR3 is TGTGCCAGCAGTCCCTCGGGACTAGCGGACTACAATGAGCAGTTCTTC. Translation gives CASSPSGLADYNEQFF.

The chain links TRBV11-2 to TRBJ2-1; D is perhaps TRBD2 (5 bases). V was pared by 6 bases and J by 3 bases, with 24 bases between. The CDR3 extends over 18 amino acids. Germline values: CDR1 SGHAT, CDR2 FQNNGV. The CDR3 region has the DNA TGTGCCAGCAGGTCCTCCAGGCAGGCCCGAGGGAGCTACAATGAGCAGTTCTTC. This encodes CASRSSRQARGSYNEQFF.

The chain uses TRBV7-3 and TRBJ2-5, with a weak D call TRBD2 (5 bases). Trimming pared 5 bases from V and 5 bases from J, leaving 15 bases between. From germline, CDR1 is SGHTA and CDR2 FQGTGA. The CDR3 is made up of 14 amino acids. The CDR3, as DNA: TGTGCCAGCAGCCAGGCGGGCCTCACGGAGACCCAGTACTTC. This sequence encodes CASSQAGLTETQYF.

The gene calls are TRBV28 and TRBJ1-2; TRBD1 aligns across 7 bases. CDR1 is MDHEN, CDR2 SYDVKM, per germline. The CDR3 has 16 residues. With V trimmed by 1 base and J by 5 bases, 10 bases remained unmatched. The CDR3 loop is CASSLFIGTAPYGYTF. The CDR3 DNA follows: TGTGCCAGCAGTTTATTCATTGGGACAGCTCCTTATGGCTACACCTTC.

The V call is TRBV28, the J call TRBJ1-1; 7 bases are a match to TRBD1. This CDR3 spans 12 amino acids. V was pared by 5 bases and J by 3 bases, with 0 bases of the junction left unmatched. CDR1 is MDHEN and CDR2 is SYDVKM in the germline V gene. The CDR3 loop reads CASSTGDTEAFF. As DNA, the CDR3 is TGTGCCAGCAGTACAGGGGACACTGAAGCTTTCTTT.

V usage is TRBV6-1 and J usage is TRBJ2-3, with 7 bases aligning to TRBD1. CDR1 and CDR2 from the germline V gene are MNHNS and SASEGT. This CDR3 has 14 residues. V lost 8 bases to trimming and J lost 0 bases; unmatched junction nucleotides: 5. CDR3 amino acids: CASARDRSTDTQYF. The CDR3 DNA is TGTGCCAGCGCCCGGGACAGAAGCACAGATACGCAGTATTTT.

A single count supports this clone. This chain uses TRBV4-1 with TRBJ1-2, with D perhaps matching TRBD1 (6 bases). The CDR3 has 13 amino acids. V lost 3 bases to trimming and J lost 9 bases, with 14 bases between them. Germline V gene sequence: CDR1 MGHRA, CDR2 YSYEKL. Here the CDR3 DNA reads TGCGCCAGCAGCCAGGGGGCGCTTCAAAGCTACACCTTC. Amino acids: CASSQGALQSYTF.

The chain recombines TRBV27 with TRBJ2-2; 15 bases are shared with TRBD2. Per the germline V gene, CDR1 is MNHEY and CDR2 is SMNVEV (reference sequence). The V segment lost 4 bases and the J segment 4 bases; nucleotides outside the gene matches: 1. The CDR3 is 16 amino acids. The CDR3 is CASSWTSGRGTGELFF. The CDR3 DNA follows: TGTGCCAGCAGTTGGACTAGCGGGAGGGGCACCGGGGAGCTGTTTTTT.

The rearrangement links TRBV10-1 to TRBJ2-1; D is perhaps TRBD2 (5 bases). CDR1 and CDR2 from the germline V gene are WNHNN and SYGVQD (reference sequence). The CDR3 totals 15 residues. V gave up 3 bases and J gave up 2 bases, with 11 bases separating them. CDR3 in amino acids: CASSDLSRAYNEQFF. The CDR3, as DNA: TGCGCCAGCAGTGACCTCTCGAGGGCCTACAATGAGCAGTTCTTC.

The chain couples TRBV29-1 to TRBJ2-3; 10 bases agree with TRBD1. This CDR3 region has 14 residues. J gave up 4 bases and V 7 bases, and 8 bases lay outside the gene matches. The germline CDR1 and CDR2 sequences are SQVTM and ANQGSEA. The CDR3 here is CSARAGQGADTQYF. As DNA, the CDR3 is TGCAGCGCCCGCGCCGGACAGGGGGCAGATACGCAGTATTTT.

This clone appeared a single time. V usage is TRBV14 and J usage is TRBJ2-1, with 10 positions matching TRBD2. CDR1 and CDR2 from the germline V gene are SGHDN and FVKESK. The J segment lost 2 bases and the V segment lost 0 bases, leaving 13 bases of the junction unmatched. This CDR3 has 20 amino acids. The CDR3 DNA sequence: TGTGCCAGCAGCCAAGATAAGTCGAGCGGGGGGGATTTAACCTACAATGAGCAGTTCTTC. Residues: CASSQDKSSGGDLTYNEQFF. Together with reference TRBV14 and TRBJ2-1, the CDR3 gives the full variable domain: EAGVTQFPSHSVIEKGQTVTLRCDPISGHDNLYWYRRVMGKEIKFLLHFVKESKQDESGMPNNRFLAERTGGTYSTLKVQPAELEDSGVYFCASSQDKSSGGDLTYNEQFFGPGTRLTVL.

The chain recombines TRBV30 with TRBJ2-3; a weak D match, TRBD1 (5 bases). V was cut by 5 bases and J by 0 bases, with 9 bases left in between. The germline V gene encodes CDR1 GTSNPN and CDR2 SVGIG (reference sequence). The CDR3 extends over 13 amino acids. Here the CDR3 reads CAWEDTSTDTQYF. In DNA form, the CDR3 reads TGTGCCTGGGAGGACACAAGCACAGATACGCAGTATTTT. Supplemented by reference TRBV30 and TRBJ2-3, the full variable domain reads SQTIHQWPATLVQPVGSPLSLECTVEGTSNPNLYWYRQAAGRGLQLLFYSVGIGQISSEVPQNLSASRPQDRQFILSSKKLLLSDSGFYLCAWEDTSTDTQYFGPGTRLTVL.

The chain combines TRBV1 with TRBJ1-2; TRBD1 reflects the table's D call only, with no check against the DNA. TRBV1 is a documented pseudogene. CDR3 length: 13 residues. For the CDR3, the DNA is TGCACCAGCAGGGAAACAGGGCCCCTCGGCTACACCTTC. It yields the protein CTSRETGPLGYTF.

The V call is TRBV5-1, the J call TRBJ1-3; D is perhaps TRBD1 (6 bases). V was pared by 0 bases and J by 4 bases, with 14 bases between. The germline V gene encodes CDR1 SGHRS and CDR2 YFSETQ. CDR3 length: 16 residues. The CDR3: CASSLAGTIGGNTIYF. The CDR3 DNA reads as TGCGCCAGCAGCTTGGCCGGGACAATAGGGGGAAACACCATATATTTT.

CDR3 coding DNA: TGTGCCAGCAGCTTAGTGGGGACAGGGGGTACTGGGGCCAACGTCCTGACTTTC. Translating it yields CASSLVGTGGTGANVLTF. The genes are TRBV7-2 and TRBJ2-6; TRBD1 agrees at 11 bases. CDR3 length: 18 residues. V was pared by 1 base and J by 2 bases, with 4 bases of the junction left unmatched. CDR1 is SGHTA, CDR2 FQGNSA, per germline.